This paragraph reports one T cell receptor (beta chain). This entry comes from a study of blood T cell repertoires in COVID-19. The table came from immunoSEQ multiplex PCR; TCRdb's copy has only in-frame clones and leaves some out. The table includes over 50,000 clones, about 90% detected once. Trimming removed 5 bases from V and 1 base from J; junction bases left unmatched: 6. The germline V gene encodes CDR1 SGHAT and CDR2 FQNNGV. This CDR3 has 16 amino acids. Sequenced sample: peripheral blood. This receptor was identified in a human donor in a cohort sampled during active COVID-19. The chain couples TRBV11-2 to TRBJ2-3; the match to TRBD1 covers 10 bases. Here the CDR3 DNA reads TGTGCCAGCAGCCCGGGGACAGGGGCCGGCACAGATACGCAGTATTTT. Amino acids: CASSPGTGAGTDTQYF.